This T cell receptor (beta chain) was identified in a study of cytomegalovirus exposure and HLA in healthy donors. V gave up 1 base and J gave up 5 bases, with 6 bases separating them. The CDR3 loop spans 14 amino acids. Germline CDR1 reads LNHDA; CDR2 reads SQIVND (reference sequence). Study-wide results and limits: TCR beta sequences reportedly predicted most subjects' HLA-A and HLA-B alleles accurately.

To note about this clone: No antigen is known for it.

The study ran its PCR with 60 Vbeta and 13 Jbeta primers. Measured with immunoSEQ multiplex PCR; TCRdb has only the in-frame clones, and not every one. Seen here are more than 150,000 clones, about 80% observed once, and the top ten hold over 13%. This chain joins TRBV19 and TRBJ1-6, with D perhaps TRBD1 (6 bases). The origin of this receptor is a middle-aged man in good health and CMV-seropositive. Sequencing was performed on PBMCs. The CDR3 region has the DNA TGTGCCAGTAGTATAGGACAGGATAATTCACCCCTCCACTTT. This translates into CASSIGQDNSPLHF.